These 29 T cell receptor beta chains originate from one sample sequenced in a study of T-cell reconstitution after alpha-beta-depleted transplantation in children. Construction of the TCRbeta library involved unique molecular identifiers. TCRdb re-analysed the PCR reads in MiXCR, keeping a single row per CDR3 protein. Of about 980,000 distinct CDR3 sequences listed, 25% to 35% were seen once; the top ten hold more than 25%. This sample comprised PBMCs, mostly from graft donor cells, obtained 360 days after TCRalphabeta/CD19-depleted stem cell transplant. These receptors came from a boy in the first two years of life who had a stem cell transplant for SCID, so the T cells may come from the graft donor.

Only a few counts were recorded for this clonotype. The chain recombines TRBV5-1 with TRBJ2-1, with D perhaps TRBD2 (6 bases). Germline values: CDR1 SGHRS, CDR2 YFSETQ. V lost 9 bases, J lost 6 bases, and 13 bases lay in between. CDR3 length: 12 residues. CDR3 sequence: CATLTSSNEQFF. As DNA, the CDR3 is TGCGCCACCCTGACTAGTTCCAATGAGCAGTTCTTC.

This clonotype was detected a few times. The chain recombines TRBV18 with TRBJ2-5, with D possibly being TRBD2 (6 bases). The germline V and J ends were trimmed by 5 bases and 1 base, with 11 bases remaining between them. This CDR3 spans 14 amino acids. Germline CDR1 KGHSH, CDR2 LQKENI. The CDR3, as DNA: TGTGCCAGCTCATCCCGGGGGACCCAAGAGACCCAGTACTTC. It encodes CASSSRGTQETQYF.

This clonotype was seen a few times. This chain joins TRBV5-1 and TRBJ2-5, with D perhaps TRBD1 (5 bases). The CDR3 is 16 amino acids. CDR1 SGHRS and CDR2 YFSETQ come from the germline V gene. Trimming removed 4 bases at V and 1 base at J, with 17 bases between. The CDR3 DNA sequence: TGCGCCAGCAGCCTACCACTGATAGACAGCCAAGAGACCCAGTACTTC. Protein product: CASSLPLIDSQETQYF.

CDR3 protein: CASSLGIQRRQYF. Here the CDR3 DNA reads TGTGCCAGCAGCTTAGGGATCCAAAGAAGGCAGTACTTC. This rearrangement joins TRBV7-6 to TRBJ2-7; D is unresolved. V shed 1 base and J shed 9 bases, with 13 bases lying between them. The CDR3 totals 13 residues. Germline V lookup: CDR1 SGHVS, CDR2 FNYEAQ.

V gene TRBV29-1 combines with J gene TRBJ1-1; 7 nucleotides align to TRBD1. The V gene's germline CDR1 is SQVTM and CDR2 ANQGSEA. This CDR3 comprises 15 residues. J was trimmed by 4 bases and V by 8 bases; bases with no gene match: 16. CDR3 amino acids: CSIQGSPGSFTEAFF. CDR3 sequence (DNA): TGCAGCATACAGGGGTCGCCAGGCTCATTCACTGAAGCTTTCTTT.

This sequence joins TRBV20-1 and TRBJ2-3; TRBD2 matches at 8 bases. The CDR3 loop spans 15 amino acids. Germline V gene lookup returns CDR1 DFQATT and CDR2 SNEGSKA (reference sequence). After removal of 4 bases from V and 0 bases from J, the junction contained 6 bases not matched to a gene. CDR3 bases: TGCAGTGCTAAGACGGGGGGGACTAGCACAGATACGCAGTATTTT. It translates to CSAKTGGTSTDTQYF.

The V call is TRBV4-2, the J call TRBJ2-5, with TRBD1 identical over 7 bases. The V gene end was trimmed by 0 bases and the J gene end by 2 bases; junction bases not matched to a gene: 9. The CDR3 contains 17 residues. Per the germline V gene, CDR1 is LGHNA and CDR2 is YNFKEQ. The CDR3 nucleotides are TGTGCCAGCAGCCAAGACAAACAGGGGTGGGGGCAAGAGACCCAGTACTTC. This gives the protein CASSQDKQGWGQETQYF.

The chain employs TRBV9 and TRBJ2-1; D may be TRBD1 or TRBD2 (6 bases each). Per germline, CDR1 SGDLS and CDR2 YYNGEE. Trimming stripped 1 base from V and 12 bases from J, with 17 bases between. The length of the CDR3 is 14 residues. The CDR3 here is CASSVQTGPGGQFF. The CDR3 region has the DNA TGTGCCAGCAGCGTACAGACAGGCCCCGGGGGGCAGTTCTTC.

This clonotype was detected a few times. This chain joins TRBV29-1 and TRBJ2-3, with D uncertain. The CDR3 contains 13 residues. V was shortened by 4 bases and J by 0 bases, with 8 bases between the two germline ends. Germline CDR1 SQVTM, CDR2 ANQGSEA. CDR3 coding DNA: TGCAGCGTTGGACGACTGAGCACAGATACGCAGTATTTT. This translates into CSVGRLSTDTQYF.

This clonotype was seen a few times. The CDR3 DNA reads as TGCAGTGCTAGAGTCGCTGCCCATTCACCCCTCCACTTT. Its protein is CSARVAAHSPLHF. The V call is TRBV20-1, the J call TRBJ1-6; D is unclear. V lost 1 base to trimming and J lost 8 bases, with 9 bases between them. CDR1 and CDR2 (germline): DFQATT, SNEGSKA (reference sequence). CDR3 length: 13 residues.

This chain links TRBV20-1 with TRBJ2-7, with TRBD2 matching 8 bases. Germline CDR1 and CDR2: DFQATT and SNEGSKA (reference sequence). The CDR3 extends over 15 amino acids. J lost 2 bases, V lost 0 bases, and 6 bases had no gene match. This chain's CDR3 is CSARDQRGNPYEQYF. For the CDR3, the DNA is TGCAGTGCTAGAGATCAGCGGGGGAACCCCTACGAGCAGTACTTC.

This clonotype occurred many times. V gene TRBV11-1 combines with J gene TRBJ2-7; no clear D. Germline V gene lookup returns CDR1 SGHAT and CDR2 FQDESV (reference sequence). The V and J ends lost 1 base and 6 bases respectively, with 7 bases between them. This CDR3 comprises 12 residues. The CDR3 reads CASSLGPREQYF. In DNA form, the CDR3 reads TGTGCCAGCAGCTTAGGGCCCCGCGAGCAGTACTTC.

The CDR3 nucleotides are TGCAGTGCTTTACCAGGGGGCATTGGCAATCAGCCCCAGCATTTT. This sequence encodes CSALPGGIGNQPQHF. The chain carries TRBV20-1 and TRBJ1-5, with 8 bases matching TRBD1. CDR3 length equals 15 residues. CDR1 is DFQATT, CDR2 SNEGSKA, per germline (reference sequence). V lost 5 bases to trimming and J lost 2 bases; unmatched junction nucleotides: 8.

V and J are TRBV5-6 and TRBJ2-2; possibly TRBD1 for D (6 bases). Germline V gene sequence: CDR1 SGHDT, CDR2 YYEEEE. The V end lost 0 bases, the J end lost 6 bases, and 12 bases lay between the germline ends. The length of the CDR3 is 15 residues. CDR3: CASSLVGRGSGELFF. CDR3 in DNA: TGTGCCAGCAGCTTGGTTGGCAGGGGCTCCGGGGAGCTGTTTTTT.

This clonotype was picked up a small number of times. The V gene is TRBV2, the J gene TRBJ2-5, with no clear D. The CDR3 length is 16 residues. The V and J ends lost 8 bases and 5 bases respectively, with 24 bases between them. The germline CDR1 and CDR2 sequences are SNHLY and FYNNEI. CDR3 bases: TGTGCCAGCGCCGGCCCCTTGAGTAGAGGAGAGGAGACCCAGTACTTC. This translates into CASAGPLSRGEETQYF.

J is TRBJ2-3 and V is TRBV12-3 or TRBV12-4, with D unresolved. The ends were cut back, 3 bases at V and 0 bases at J, with 10 bases in the middle. This CDR3 spans 15 amino acids. The CDR3 reads CASSFGSDSTDTQYF. DNA for the CDR3: TGTGCCAGCAGTTTTGGGTCGGACAGCACAGATACGCAGTATTTT.

This clonotype was recorded a few times. The chain is built from TRBV11-2 and TRBJ2-3; 11 bases map to TRBD2. V shed 5 bases, J shed 4 bases, and the junction held 11 bases outside the gene matches. The germline V gene encodes CDR1 SGHAT and CDR2 FQNNGV. The CDR3 sequence is 17 residues long. The CDR3 sequence is CASSPGLAGPWPDTQYF. CDR3 DNA sequence: TGTGCCAGCAGCCCCGGACTAGCGGGCCCTTGGCCAGATACGCAGTATTTT.

This clonotype was seen a few times. The chain is built from TRBV12-3 or TRBV12-4 and TRBJ2-7; D may be TRBD1 (6 bases). There are 13 residues in the CDR3. V was cut by 5 bases and J by 4 bases, with 12 bases left in between. The CDR3 DNA follows: TGTGCCAGCAGTGGGGACACCTTTTACGAGCAGTACTTC. Amino acid sequence: CASSGDTFYEQYF.

The chain links TRBV11-1 to TRBJ2-6; D is perhaps TRBD1 or TRBD2 (5 bases each). Germline V gene data show CDR1 as SGHAT and CDR2 as FQDESV (reference sequence). Trimming removed 5 bases from V and 0 bases from J, with 20 bases in between. The CDR3 sequence is 19 residues long. The CDR3 DNA follows: TGTGCCAGCAGCGAACCCTCGGGACGATTTTACTCTGGGGCCAACGTCCTGACTTTC. Amino acids: CASSEPSGRFYSGANVLTF. Drawing the rest from reference TRBV11-1 and TRBJ2-6, the complete variable domain is EAEVAQSPRYKITEKSQAVAFWCDPISGHATLYWYRQILGQGPELLVQFQDESVVDDSQLPKDRFSAERLKGVDSTLKIQPAELGDSAMYLCASSEPSGRFYSGANVLTFGAGSRLTVL.

The V and J genes are TRBV12-3 or TRBV12-4 and TRBJ1-1; 7 bases are shared with TRBD1. The CDR3 length is 16 residues. With V trimmed by 5 bases and J by 3 bases, 12 bases remained unmatched. CDR3 in amino acids: CASSPPKGAWYTEAFF. The CDR3 region has the DNA TGTGCCAGCAGTCCCCCGAAGGGGGCTTGGTACACTGAAGCTTTCTTT.

CDR3 in amino acids: CASRGTGAQPQHF. CDR3 DNA sequence: TGTGCCAGCAGGGGGACAGGGGCCCAGCCCCAGCATTTT. The gene calls are TRBV12-3 or TRBV12-4 and TRBJ1-5; 10 positions agree with TRBD1. With 6 bases clipped from V and 7 bases from J, the junction kept 3 bases outside the gene matches. The length of the CDR3 is 13 residues.

This clonotype has just one count. The junction differs from germline at one of its ends, possibly a read error. The V gene is TRBV5-5, the J gene TRBJ2-3, with TRBD1 matching over 7 bases. Germline loops: CDR1 SGHKS, CDR2 YYEKEE (reference sequence). The CDR3 loop spans 13 amino acids. The CDR3 loop reads CASSPTGPDTKYF. The CDR3 coding sequence is TGTGCCAGCAGCCCGACAGGGCCCGATACGAAGTATTTT.

This clonotype was counted only a few times. V and J are TRBV12-3 or TRBV12-4 and TRBJ2-1, with a possible D match to TRBD2 (6 bases). The CDR3 spans 13 residues. V was shortened by 5 bases and J by 8 bases, with 13 bases between the two germline ends. The CDR3, as DNA: TGTGCCAGCAGTCCGGGGGAGAGCGATGAGCAGTTCTTC. Its protein is CASSPGESDEQFF.

This rearrangement joins TRBV5-1 to TRBJ2-1, with TRBD2 matching 14 bases. CDR1 is SGHRS and CDR2 is YFSETQ in the germline V gene. The CDR3 runs 18 residues. The V and J ends lost 0 bases and 5 bases, in that order; junction bases with no gene match: 7. The CDR3 is CASSLGFWTSGGHNEQFF. CDR3 nucleotide sequence: TGCGCCAGCAGCTTGGGTTTTTGGACTAGCGGGGGGCACAATGAGCAGTTCTTC.

The V call is TRBV5-1, the J call TRBJ2-7; possibly TRBD2 for D (6 bases). Germline assignment: CDR1 SGHRS and CDR2 YFSETQ. The CDR3 loop spans 16 amino acids. V lost 0 bases and J lost 0, with 13 bases in between. For the CDR3, the DNA is TGCGCCAGCAGCTTGGGAGGAGGGTTTAGCTCCTACGAGCAGTACTTC. Its protein is CASSLGGGFSSYEQYF.

The rearrangement joins TRBV5-5 to TRBJ1-1; D not resolved. V was pared by 1 base and J by 4 bases, with 8 bases between. Germline V lookup: CDR1 SGHKS, CDR2 YYEKEE (reference sequence). The CDR3 extends over 13 amino acids. This CDR3 is CASSLLQITEAFF. DNA of the CDR3: TGTGCCAGCAGCTTGTTACAAATCACTGAAGCTTTCTTT.

This chain links TRBV18 with TRBJ1-1; possibly TRBD1 for D (6 bases). The CDR3 length is 14 residues. Looked up from germline, CDR1 is KGHSH and CDR2 is LQKENI. V was shortened by 6 bases and J by 1 base, with 12 bases between the two germline ends. The CDR3 sequence is CASSRDTQNTEAFF. The DNA for the CDR3 is TGTGCCAGCTCGAGGGACACCCAGAACACTGAAGCTTTCTTT.

Points on this clonotype: A junction boundary mismatches the germline segment, possibly from a read error. The chain combines TRBV7-2 with TRBJ2-4, with TRBD1 identical over 7 bases. This CDR3 is built from 16 residues. Germline loops: CDR1 SGHTA, CDR2 FQGNSA. The CDR3 region is CVSSLGDRVDKNIQYF. The CDR3 coding sequence is TGTGTCAGCAGCCTTGGAGACAGGGTAGACAAAAACATTCAGTACTTC.

This rearrangement joins TRBV4-2 to TRBJ1-1; the D is unclear. Trimming cost V 1 base and J 11 bases, with 8 bases left between them. Germline V CDR1 and CDR2: LGHNA, YNFKEQ. The CDR3 consists of 11 residues. DNA for the CDR3: TGTGCCAGCAGCCAAGTGGGGAGCGCTTTCTTT. This gives the protein CASSQVGSAFF.